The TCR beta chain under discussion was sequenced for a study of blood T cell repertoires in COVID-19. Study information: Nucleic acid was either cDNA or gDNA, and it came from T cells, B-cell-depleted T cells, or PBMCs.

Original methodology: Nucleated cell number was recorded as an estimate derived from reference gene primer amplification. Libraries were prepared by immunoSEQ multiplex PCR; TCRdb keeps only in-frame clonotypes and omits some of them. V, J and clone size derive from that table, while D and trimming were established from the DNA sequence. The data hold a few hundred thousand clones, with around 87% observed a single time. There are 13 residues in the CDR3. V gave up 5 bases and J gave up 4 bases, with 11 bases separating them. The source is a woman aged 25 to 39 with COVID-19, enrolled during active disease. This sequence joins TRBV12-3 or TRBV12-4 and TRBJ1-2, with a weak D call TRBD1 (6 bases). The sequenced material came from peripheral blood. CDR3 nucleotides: TGTGCCAGCAGTCTTAGACAGGCCTATGGCTACACCTTC. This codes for CASSLRQAYGYTF.